This T cell receptor beta chain was identified during a study of blood T cell repertoires in COVID-19. Study as a whole: Samples taken during acute and convalescent COVID-19 were collected in the United States, Italy and Spain. PBMCs, B-cell-depleted T cells, or T cells were the source of the cDNA or gDNA that made up the material.

Original processing methods: Amplifying reference gene primers gave estimates of nucleated cell counts. Clones were sequenced by immunoSEQ multiplex PCR, and TCRdb holds only the in-frame ones, with some missing. From that table come the V and J calls and clone size; the DNA was used to work out D and trimming. The sample has around 170,000 clones; over 80% are singletons. This clonotype originated in a woman aged 40 to 49 with acute or convalescent COVID-19. The material sequenced was peripheral blood.

This CDR3 is CASSPTSRYTDTQYF. For the CDR3, the DNA is TGTGCCAGTAGTCCCACTAGCCGATACACAGATACGCAGTATTTT. The chain joins TRBV19 to TRBJ2-3, with a tentative D call TRBD2 (6 bases). The V and J ends lost 5 bases and 2 bases respectively, with 14 bases between them. This CDR3 comprises 15 residues. Germline CDR1 reads LNHDA; CDR2 reads SQIVND (reference sequence).